The 3 T cell receptor beta chains given below trace back to one sample, sequenced in a study of shared clonotypes between healthy human individuals. This table comes from immunoSEQ multiplex PCR, and its TCRdb copy is limited to in-frame clones, with some not included. The sample includes about 980,000 clones, 76% of them seen just once. Sequenced material: memory CD4+ T cells sorted from blood. Subset of the sample: CD45RA-negative fraction. Every receptor here comes from a man between 18 and 35 years old in good health.

The rearrangement uses TRBV28 and TRBJ2-1; D is perhaps TRBD1 (6 bases). V lost 5 bases to trimming and J lost 2 bases, with 16 bases between them. CDR1 is MDHEN and CDR2 is SYDVKM in the germline V gene. The CDR3 sequence is 16 residues long. DNA for the CDR3: TGTGCCAGCAGTCCGAATCCAGGGGAAACCTACAATGAGCAGTTCTTC. It encodes CASSPNPGETYNEQFF.

The chain is built from TRBV7-6 and TRBJ2-1, with 10 positions matching TRBD1. CDR3 length equals 17 residues. In germline, CDR1 is SGHVS, CDR2 FNYEAQ. Trimming removed 0 bases from V and 8 bases from J; junction bases left unmatched: 10. CDR3 DNA: TGTGCCAGCAGCTTAGCCCCCCAGGGGACAGGGGAGGATGAGCAGTTCTTC. It is translated as CASSLAPQGTGEDEQFF.

For this clone: Since a much larger clone is just one base distant, this may be a read error. This sample includes further DNA sequences coding for the same CDR3. The chain employs TRBV2 and TRBJ1-1, with D hard to call. The V end lost 5 bases, the J end lost 1 base, and 8 bases lay between the germline ends. The CDR3 runs 13 residues. The germline gives CDR1 SNHLY, CDR2 FYNNEI. The CDR3 protein is CASSRTENTEAFF. As DNA, the CDR3 is TGTGCCAGCAGTCGGACGGAGAACACTGAAGCTTTCTTT.